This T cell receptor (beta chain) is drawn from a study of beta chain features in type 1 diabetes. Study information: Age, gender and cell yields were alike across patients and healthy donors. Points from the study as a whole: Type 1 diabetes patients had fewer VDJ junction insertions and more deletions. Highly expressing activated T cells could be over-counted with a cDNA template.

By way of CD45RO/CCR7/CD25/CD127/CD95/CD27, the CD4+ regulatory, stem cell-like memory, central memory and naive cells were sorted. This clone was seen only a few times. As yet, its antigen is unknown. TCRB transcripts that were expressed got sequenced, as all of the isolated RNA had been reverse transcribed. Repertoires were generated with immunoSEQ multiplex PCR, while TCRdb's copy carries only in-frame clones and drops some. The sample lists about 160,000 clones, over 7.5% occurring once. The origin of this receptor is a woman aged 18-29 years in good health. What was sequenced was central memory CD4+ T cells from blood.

The CDR3 sequence: CASSQSPAANQPQHF. CDR3 nucleotides: TGCGCCAGCAGTCAATCCCCTGCGGCAAATCAGCCCCAGCATTTT. The rearrangement links TRBV23-1 to TRBJ1-5; D is unresolved. TRBV23-1 is an ORF for which the function is uncertain. The V and J ends lost 0 bases and 4 bases respectively, with 10 bases between them. This CDR3 region has 15 residues.